This T cell receptor (beta chain) was sequenced in a study of cytomegalovirus exposure and HLA in healthy donors. General observations from the study: Sequencing depth across donors, presence/absence analyses assumed, was roughly uniform.

The V gene end was trimmed by 8 bases and the J gene end by 5 bases; junction bases not matched to a gene: 8. Germline loops: CDR1 MDHEN, CDR2 SYDVKM. CDR3 length: 14 amino acids. The PCR made use of 60 Vbeta and 13 Jbeta primers. Original data processing: As a later analysis found, there were 82 million or so unique TCR beta chains, of which roughly 11 million were shared. Sequencing used immunoSEQ multiplex PCR; TCRdb keeps in-frame clones, though not all of them. Clonal size and the V and J genes are those of that table, whereas D and trimming came from the DNA. This sample has fewer than 250,000 clones, with around 80% found just once. Note on this clone: Antigen: not known.

The receptor was isolated from a man aged 40-50 years in good health and CMV-seropositive. The chain combines TRBV28 with TRBJ2-5; 10 positions agree with TRBD1. Sequencing was done on a sample of PBMCs. The CDR3 nucleotides read TGTGCCAGCGTCCGGGACAGGGGTGGGGAGACCCAGTACTTC. The encoded protein is CASVRDRGGETQYF.